This T cell receptor beta chain stems from a study of Ad26.COV2.S vaccination and SARS-CoV-2 variants. The CDR3 has 14 residues. The germline V gene encodes CDR1 SGHRS and CDR2 YFSETQ. The V gene lost 5 bases and the J gene lost 1 base, with 12 bases spanning the gap. Assay: immunoSEQ multiplex PCR; the TCRdb copy retains only in-frame clones and omits some. Altogether some 350,000 clones are present, 70% to 90% being singletons, with the ten largest covering 2.5% to 3.5%. The treatment was: around 19 received Ad26.COV2.S at low or high dose, single or two shots; roughly 5 received placebo; per-sample allocation not given. Specimens were obtained on day 63 following the first vaccine or placebo injection.

The sample in question was peripheral blood, obtained in a trial of Ad26.COV2.S vaccine versus placebo. This clonotype was sampled from a person between 18 and 65 years old who received the Ad26.COV2.S COVID-19 vaccine or a placebo. J is TRBJ2-5 and V is TRBV5-1, with D perhaps TRBD1 (6 bases). As DNA, the CDR3 is TGCGCCAGCAGGACAGGTGGTGGCCAAGAGACCCAGTACTTC. Encoded protein: CASRTGGGQETQYF.